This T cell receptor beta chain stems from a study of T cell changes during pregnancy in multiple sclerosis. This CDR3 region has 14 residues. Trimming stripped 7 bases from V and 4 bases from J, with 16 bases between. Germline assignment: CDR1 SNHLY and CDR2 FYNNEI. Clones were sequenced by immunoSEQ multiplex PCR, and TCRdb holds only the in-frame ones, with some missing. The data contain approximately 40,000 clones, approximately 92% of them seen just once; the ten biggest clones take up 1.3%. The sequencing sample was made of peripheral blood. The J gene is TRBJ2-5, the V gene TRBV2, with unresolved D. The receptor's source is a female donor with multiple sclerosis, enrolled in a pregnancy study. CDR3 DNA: TGTGCCAGCACCCTGACCTGGTATCGAGAGACCCAGTACTTC. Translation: CASTLTWYRETQYF. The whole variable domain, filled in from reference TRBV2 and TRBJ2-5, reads EPEVTQTPSHQVTQMGQEVILRCVPISNHLYFYWYRQILGQKVEFLVSFYNNEISEKSEIFDDQFSVERPDGSNFTLKIRSTKLEDSAMYFCASTLTWYRETQYFGPGTRLLVL.